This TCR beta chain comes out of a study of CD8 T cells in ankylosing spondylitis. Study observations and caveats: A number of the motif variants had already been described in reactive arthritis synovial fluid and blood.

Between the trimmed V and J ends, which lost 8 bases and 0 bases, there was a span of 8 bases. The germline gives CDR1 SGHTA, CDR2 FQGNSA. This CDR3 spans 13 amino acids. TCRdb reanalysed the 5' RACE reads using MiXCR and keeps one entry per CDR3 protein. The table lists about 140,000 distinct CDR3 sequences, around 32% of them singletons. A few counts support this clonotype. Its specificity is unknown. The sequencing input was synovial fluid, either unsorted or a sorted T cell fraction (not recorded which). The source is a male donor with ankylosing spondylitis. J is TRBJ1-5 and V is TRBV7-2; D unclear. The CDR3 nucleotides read TGTGCCAGCGGCGTGGATAGCAATCAGCCCCAGCATTTT. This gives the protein CASGVDSNQPQHF.